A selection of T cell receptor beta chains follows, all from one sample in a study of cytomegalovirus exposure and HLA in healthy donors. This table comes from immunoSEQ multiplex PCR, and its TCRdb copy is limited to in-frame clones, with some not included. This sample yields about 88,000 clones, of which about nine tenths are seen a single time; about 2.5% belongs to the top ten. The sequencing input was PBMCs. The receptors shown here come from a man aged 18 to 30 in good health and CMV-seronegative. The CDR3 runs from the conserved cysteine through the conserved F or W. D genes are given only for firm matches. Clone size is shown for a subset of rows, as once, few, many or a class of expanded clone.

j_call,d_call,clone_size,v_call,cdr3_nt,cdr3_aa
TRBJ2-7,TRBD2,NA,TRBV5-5,TGTGCCAGCAGCTTGACGGCGCGGGAGGACGTCTACGAGCAGTACTTC,CASSLTAREDVYEQYF
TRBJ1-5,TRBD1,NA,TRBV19,TGTGCCAGTAGTCCGGACAGGGTTGGCAATCAGCCCCAGCATTTT,CASSPDRVGNQPQHF
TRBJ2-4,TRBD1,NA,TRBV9,TGTGCCAGCAGCAGGGGGCCCAGCTTATTTCGTGACATTCAGTACTTC,CASSRGPSLFRDIQYF
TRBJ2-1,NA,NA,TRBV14,TGTGCCAGCAGCGAAAGTGAGGACAATGAGCAGTTCTTC,CASSESEDNEQFF
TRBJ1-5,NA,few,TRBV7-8,TGTGCCAGCAGCCACGGACGCAGGGATCAGCCCCAGCATTTT,CASSHGRRDQPQHF
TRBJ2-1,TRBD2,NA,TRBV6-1,TGTGCCAGCAGATCACTAGCGGGAGGGCCGGGTGAGCAGTTCTTC,CASRSLAGGPGEQFF
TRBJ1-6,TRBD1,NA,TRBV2,TGTGCCAGCAGTGAACGAGGGACAGGGGCTTCACCCCTCCACTTT,CASSERGTGASPLHF
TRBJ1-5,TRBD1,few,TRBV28,TGTGCCAGTTTCCGGGACAGGGGATTTTATAGCAATCAGCCCCAGCATTTT,CASFRDRGFYSNQPQHF
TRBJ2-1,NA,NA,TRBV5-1,TGCGCCAGCAGCTTGGGCGGAACAGGATACAATGAGCAGTTCTTC,CASSLGGTGYNEQFF
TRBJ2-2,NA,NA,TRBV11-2,TGTGCCAGCAGCCCAGGGTACACCGGGGAGCTGTTTTTT,CASSPGYTGELFF
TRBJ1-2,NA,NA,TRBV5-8,TGTGCCAGCAGCTCATACTATGGACAGTCTGGGACTAACTATGGCTACACCTTC,CASSSYYGQSGTNYGYTF
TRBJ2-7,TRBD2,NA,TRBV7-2,TGTGCCAGCAGCCCATCCCTTAGCGGGAGCTCCTACGAGCAGTACTTC,CASSPSLSGSSYEQYF
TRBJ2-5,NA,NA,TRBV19,TGTGCCAGTAGTATAGGAGACAGCGAAGAGACCCAGTACTTC,CASSIGDSEETQYF
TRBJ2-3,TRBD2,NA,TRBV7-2,TGTGCCAGCAGCTTAGTACTAGCGGGAGTAGCTCTTGTTCGTACGCAGTATTTT,CASSLVLAGVALVRTQYF
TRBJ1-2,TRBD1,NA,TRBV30,TGTGCCTGGAGTGCGGACAGGGGGATCTATGGCTACACCTTC,CAWSADRGIYGYTF
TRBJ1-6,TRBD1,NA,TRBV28,TGTGCCAGCAGTTTACCGGGACAGGGTAAAATTTCACCCCTCCACTTT,CASSLPGQGKISPLHF
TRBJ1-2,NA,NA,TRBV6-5,TGTGCCAGCAGTTACACCCCAGTGTTCGGCTACACCTTC,CASSYTPVFGYTF
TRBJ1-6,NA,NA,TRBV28,TGTGCCAGCAGTCCGACAGGCCCTGGAGCACCCCTCCACTTT,CASSPTGPGAPLHF
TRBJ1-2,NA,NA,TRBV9,TGTGCCAGCAGCGTAGGGCCAGCTAACTATGGCTACACCTTC,CASSVGPANYGYTF
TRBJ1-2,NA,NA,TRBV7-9,TGTGCCAGCAGCTTGGGACAAGGGCAATATGGCTACACCTTC,CASSLGQGQYGYTF
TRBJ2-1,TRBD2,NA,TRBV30,TGTGCCTGGAGCCTAGCGGTCAGCTCCTACAATGAGCAGTTCTTC,CAWSLAVSSYNEQFF
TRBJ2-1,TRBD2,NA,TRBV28,TGTGCCAGCAGAGCTAGCGGGCCCTACAATGAGCAGTTCTTC,CASRASGPYNEQFF